This paragraph reports one T cell receptor beta chain. This sample is drawn from a study of Ad26.COV2.S vaccination and SARS-CoV-2 variants. On the study more broadly: By the intramuscular route, Ad26.COV2.S was given once, or twice 56 days apart.

The treatment was: about 20 received Ad26.COV2.S at low or high dose, single or two shots; about 5 received placebo; per-sample allocation not given. Material that was analyzed had been drawn on day 63 after the first vaccine or placebo injection. Profiled with immunoSEQ multiplex PCR; TCRdb holds only in-frame clones, not every one. The table lists fewer than 500,000 clones, more than 80% of them singletons, with approximately 12% in the top ten. The CDR3 spans 12 residues. Trimming cost V 0 bases and J 2 bases, with 1 base left between them. Germline assignment: CDR1 PRHDT and CDR2 FYEKMQ (reference sequence).

The chain has TRBV13 and TRBJ1-1, with D unresolved. The source of this sequence is a person between 18 and 65 years old who received the Ad26.COV2.S COVID-19 vaccine or a placebo. The sample was peripheral blood, taken in a trial of Ad26.COV2.S vaccine versus placebo. CDR3 loop: CASSLGNTEAFF. The CDR3 DNA reads as TGTGCCAGCAGCTTAGGCAACACTGAAGCTTTCTTT. The full variable domain, its missing parts supplied by reference TRBV13 and TRBJ1-1, is AAGVIQSPRHLIKEKRETATLKCYPIPRHDTVYWYQQGPGQDPQFLISFYEKMQSDKGSIPDRFSAQQFSDYHSELNMSSLELGDSALYFCASSLGNTEAFFGQGTRLTVV.